This TCR beta chain was observed in a study of PD-1 blockade in mismatch repair-deficient tumors. Study at large: Patients had roughly twelve mismatch repair-deficient cancer types, all previously treated and progressing. General study points: After pembrolizumab, tumor-resident clones rose rapidly, then generally contracted before radiologic responses.

Mismatch repair deficiency was confirmed in all patients, by PCR or immunohistochemistry. TCR sequencing covered a few patients who responded to pembrolizumab. On this clone: Its target is unknown.

Germline V CDR1 and CDR2: MGHRA, YSYEKL. V was clipped by 0 bases and J by 4 bases; unmatched bases: 9. The CDR3 totals 18 residues. Sequenced by immunoSEQ multiplex PCR; TCRdb stores in-frame clones only, minus some. The table shows approximately 80,000 clones, with about four fifths occurring only once. The sequencing here drew on peripheral blood, taken 44 weeks after starting pembrolizumab. The sequence was obtained from an adult with mismatch repair-deficient cancer. The rearrangement links TRBV4-1 to TRBJ2-1; 10 nucleotides agree with TRBD1. The CDR3 region is CASSQDPGQGGLYNEQFF. The CDR3 coding sequence is TGCGCCAGCAGCCAAGATCCCGGACAGGGGGGTTTATACAATGAGCAGTTCTTC.